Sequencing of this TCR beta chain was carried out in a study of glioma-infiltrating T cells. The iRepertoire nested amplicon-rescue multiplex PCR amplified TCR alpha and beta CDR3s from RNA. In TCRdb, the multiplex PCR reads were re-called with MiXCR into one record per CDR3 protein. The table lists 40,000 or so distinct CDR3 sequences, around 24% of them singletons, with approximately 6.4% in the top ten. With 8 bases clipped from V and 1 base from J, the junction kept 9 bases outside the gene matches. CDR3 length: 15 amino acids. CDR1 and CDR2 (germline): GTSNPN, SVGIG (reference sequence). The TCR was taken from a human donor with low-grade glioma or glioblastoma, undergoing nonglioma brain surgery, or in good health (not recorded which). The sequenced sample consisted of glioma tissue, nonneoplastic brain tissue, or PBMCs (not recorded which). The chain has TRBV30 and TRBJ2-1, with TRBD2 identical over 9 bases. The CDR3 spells CAHSELAGSYNEQFF. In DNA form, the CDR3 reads TGTGCCCACTCGGAACTAGCGGGTTCCTACAATGAGCAGTTCTTC.